What follows are 17 T cell receptor beta chains derived from one specimen sequenced in a study of T-cell reconstitution after alpha-beta-depleted transplantation in children. Preparation of the TCRbeta library was carried out with unique molecular identifiers. MiXCR, applied by TCRdb to the PCR reads, yields one record per CDR3 protein. The table lists 400,000 to 500,000 distinct CDR3 sequences, approximately 11% of them singletons. The starting material was PBMCs from the stem cell graft donor, obtained from the stem cell graft. These receptors came from a human donor who donated a stem cell graft to a child with acute myeloid leukemia.

In this sample, this clonotype turned up a few times. The rearrangement links TRBV20-1 to TRBJ2-7; D not resolved. Germline V gene sequence: CDR1 DFQATT, CDR2 SNEGSKA (reference sequence). V was shortened by 2 bases and J by 5 bases, with 10 bases between the two germline ends. The CDR3 contains 12 residues. Written as DNA, the CDR3 is TGCAGTGCTAGACGGAGTCGCCACGAGCAGTACTTC. Protein: CSARRSRHEQYF.

This sequence joins TRBV7-9 and TRBJ2-7; D gene ambiguous. Trimming took off 5 bases at V and 3 bases at J, with 17 bases between the two ends. The CDR3 consists of 15 residues. Germline V gene data show CDR1 as SEHNR and CDR2 as FQNEAQ (reference sequence). The CDR3 region is CASSKVVSGYYEQYF. DNA for the CDR3: TGTGCCAGCAGCAAGGTGGTGTCTGGCTACTACGAGCAGTACTTC.

This rearrangement joins TRBV20-1 to TRBJ2-7; the match to TRBD1 covers 10 bases. This CDR3 spans 15 amino acids. CDR1 is DFQATT, CDR2 SNEGSKA, per germline (reference sequence). The J segment lost 0 bases and the V segment lost 1 base, leaving 3 bases of the junction unmatched. DNA for the CDR3: TGCAGTGCTAGAGCTCGGACAGGGGGCTCCTACGAGCAGTACTTC. Translating it yields CSARARTGGSYEQYF.

This clonotype was seen many times. The CDR3, as DNA: TGTGCCAGCAGCTGGGTAGCGGCCGACACCGGGGAGCTGTTTTTT. It is translated as CASSWVAADTGELFF. V is TRBV7-2 and J is TRBJ2-2, with D perhaps matching TRBD2 (6 bases). This CDR3 comprises 15 residues. V was trimmed by 4 bases and J by 3 bases, leaving 12 bases between them. Looked up from germline, CDR1 is SGHTA and CDR2 is FQGNSA.

This clonotype was detected many times. The chain carries TRBV7-2 and TRBJ1-5; 11 bases align to TRBD1. The V and J ends lost 5 bases and 6 bases, in that order; junction bases with no gene match: 6. The CDR3 extends over 15 amino acids. Germline V gives CDR1 SGHTA, CDR2 FQGNSA. DNA of the CDR3: TGTGCCAGCAGCCCAGCCGGGACAGGGGGTCAGCCCCAGCATTTT. As protein: CASSPAGTGGQPQHF.

This sequence joins TRBV12-3 or TRBV12-4 and TRBJ2-7, with TRBD1 as a possible D gene (5 bases). The CDR3 runs to 14 residues. V was pared by 5 bases and J by 3 bases, with 14 bases between. CDR3 amino acids: CASSPGLEGYEQYF. CDR3 DNA sequence: TGTGCCAGCAGTCCAGGGCTAGAAGGCTACGAGCAGTACTTC.

This clonotype came up many times. The gene calls are TRBV29-1 and TRBJ1-4; tentative D call: TRBD1 (5 bases). Germline CDR1 and CDR2: SQVTM and ANQGSEA. This CDR3 has 13 residues. V lost 7 bases and J 5 bases, leaving 14 bases between the germline ends. The CDR3 bases are TGCAGCGGAGGGTGGCAGGGCAATGAAAAACTGTTTTTT. Its protein is CSGGWQGNEKLFF.

This clonotype has more than one count but fewer than ten. The gene calls are TRBV10-3 and TRBJ1-1, with D possibly being TRBD1 (6 bases). V was pared by 6 bases and J by 1 base, with 15 bases between. Germline CDR1 and CDR2: ENHRY and SYGVKD. The CDR3 extends over 15 amino acids. CDR3: CAISPTTGTNTEAFF. The CDR3 DNA reads as TGTGCCATCAGCCCCACCACAGGGACGAACACTGAAGCTTTCTTT.

The rearrangement joins TRBV10-3 to TRBJ1-5, with D unclear. V was trimmed by 6 bases and J by 5 bases, leaving 11 bases between them. This CDR3 is built from 13 residues. From germline, CDR1 is ENHRY and CDR2 SYGVKD. Here the CDR3 reads CAISRGEDQPQHF. CDR3 in DNA: TGTGCCATCAGCCGTGGGGAAGATCAGCCCCAGCATTTT.

This clonotype was detected ten times or more. This rearrangement joins TRBV3-1 to TRBJ1-1; TRBD1 is a possible D gene (6 bases). V was clipped by 6 bases and J by 5 bases, with 22 bases between them. This CDR3 is built from 16 residues. Germline lookup yields CDR1 LGHDT and CDR2 YNNKEL (reference sequence). CDR3 DNA sequence: TGTGCCAGCAGAGCGGGGACAAAATCCCCCGGGACTGAAGCTTTCTTT. Its translation: CASRAGTKSPGTEAFF. Supplemented by reference TRBV3-1 and TRBJ1-1, the full variable domain reads DTAVSQTPKYLVTQMGNDKSIKCEQNLGHDTMYWYKQDSKKFLKIMFSYNNKELIINETVPNRFSPKSPDKAHLNLHINSLELGDSAVYFCASRAGTKSPGTEAFFGQGTRLTVV.

V usage is TRBV21-1 and J usage is TRBJ1-1; TRBD1, the table's D call, lacks a check against the DNA. TRBV21-1 is a listed pseudogene. CDR3 length: 14 amino acids. The CDR3 sequence: CASSCEGMNTEAFF. CDR3 DNA: TGTGCCAGCAGCTGCGAGGGGATGAACACTGAAGCTTTCTTT.

The chain is built from TRBV6-5 and TRBJ2-1; D gene uncertain. CDR3 length: 14 amino acids. CDR1 MNHEY and CDR2 SVGAGI come from the germline V gene. The germline V and J ends were trimmed by 7 bases and 0 bases, with 10 bases remaining between them. The CDR3 sequence: CASNTLDSYNEQFF. In DNA form, the CDR3 reads TGTGCCAGCAATACACTCGACTCCTACAATGAGCAGTTCTTC.

The chain joins TRBV5-1 to TRBJ2-7; tentative D call: TRBD2 (5 bases). V lost 4 bases, J lost 5 bases, and 13 bases lay in between. CDR1 and CDR2 (germline): SGHRS, YFSETQ. This CDR3 comprises 13 residues. The CDR3 DNA is TGCGCCAGCAGCCCCTCGGGGAGCCACGAGCAGTACTTC. Protein product: CASSPSGSHEQYF.

The sample holds a few counts of this clonotype. The V call is TRBV25-1, the J call TRBJ2-1, with TRBD2 as a possible D gene (5 bases). The CDR3 is made up of 13 amino acids. V dropped 2 bases and J dropped 4 bases, with 6 bases sitting between them. Germline V gives CDR1 MGHDK, CDR2 SYGVNS. The CDR3 here is CASSEGSYNEQFF. CDR3 DNA sequence: TGTGCCAGCAGTGAAGGGAGTTACAATGAGCAGTTCTTC.

The rearrangement uses TRBV20-1 and TRBJ1-6; tentatively, D is TRBD1 (5 bases). The germline V gene has CDR1 DFQATT and CDR2 SNEGSKA (reference sequence). The germline V and J ends were trimmed by 3 bases and 0 bases, with 9 bases remaining between them. CDR3 size: 15 residues. CDR3 in DNA: TGCAGTGCTAGTCAGGGAGGCTCCTATAATTCACCCCTCCACTTT. Translating it yields CSASQGGSYNSPLHF.

J is TRBJ2-2 and V is TRBV9; 10 bases align to TRBD2. Trimming removed 2 bases from V and 4 bases from J; junction bases left unmatched: 5. Per the germline V gene, CDR1 is SGDLS and CDR2 is YYNGEE. The CDR3 extends over 16 amino acids. CDR3 sequence: CASSVPLAGFTGELFF. DNA for the CDR3: TGTGCCAGCAGCGTTCCACTAGCGGGATTCACCGGGGAGCTGTTTTTT.

The genes are TRBV12-3 or TRBV12-4 and TRBJ1-1; a weak D match, TRBD1 (5 bases). This CDR3 is 15 amino acids long. V was cut by 1 base and J by 3 bases, with 12 bases left in between. Written as DNA, the CDR3 is TGTGCCAGCAGTTTAGGCGTCTCGGGGGACACTGAAGCTTTCTTT. Encoded protein: CASSLGVSGDTEAFF.